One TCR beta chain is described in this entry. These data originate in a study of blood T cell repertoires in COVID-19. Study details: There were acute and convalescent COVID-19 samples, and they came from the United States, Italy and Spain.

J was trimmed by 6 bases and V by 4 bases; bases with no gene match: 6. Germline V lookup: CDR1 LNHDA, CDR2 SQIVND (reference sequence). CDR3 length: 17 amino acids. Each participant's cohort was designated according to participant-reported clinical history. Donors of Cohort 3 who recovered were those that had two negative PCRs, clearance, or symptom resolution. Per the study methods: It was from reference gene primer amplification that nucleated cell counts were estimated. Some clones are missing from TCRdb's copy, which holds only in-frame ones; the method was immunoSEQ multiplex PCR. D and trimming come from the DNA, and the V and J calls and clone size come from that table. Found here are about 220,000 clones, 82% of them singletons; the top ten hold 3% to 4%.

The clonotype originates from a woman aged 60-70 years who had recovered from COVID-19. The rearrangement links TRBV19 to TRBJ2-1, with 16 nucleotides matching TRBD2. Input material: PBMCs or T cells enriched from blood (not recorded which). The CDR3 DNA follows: TGTGCCAGTAGTACCGGGACTAGCGGGAGGGCCTTCAATGAGCAGTTCTTC. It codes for CASSTGTSGRAFNEQFF.